The rows below give T cell receptor beta chains drawn from one sample of a study of post-analysis software for immune sequencing data. TCRdb called the PCR reads again in MiXCR, with one record for every CDR3 protein. This table has 450,000 to 650,000 distinct CDR3 sequences, around 40% appearing once. Sequenced material: blood. These TCRs come from a girl under 18 with multiple sclerosis. Each CDR3 is given with its conserved first and last residue. The D gene is left open where the match is weak. Rows may omit the clone size; those that give it use once, few, many or a size class.

clone_size: .
j_call: TRBJ2-1
d_call: .
v_call: TRBV24-1
cdr3_nt: TGTGCCACCAGTGACCCCGGAAGGGCACCGGGTGAGCAGTTCTTC
cdr3_aa: CATSDPGRAPGEQFF

clone_size: .
j_call: TRBJ1-1
d_call: .
v_call: TRBV12-3/TRBV12-4
cdr3_nt: TGTGCCAGCAGTGGTGCCCGGGGGGCCAGTTACACTGAAGCTTTCTTT
cdr3_aa: CASSGARGASYTEAFF

clone_size: .
j_call: TRBJ1-2
d_call: TRBD1
v_call: TRBV18
cdr3_nt: TGTGCCAGCTCATCGAGGACAGGGATGGATGGCTACACCTTC
cdr3_aa: CASSSRTGMDGYTF

clone_size: few
j_call: TRBJ2-6
d_call: .
v_call: TRBV9
cdr3_nt: TGTGCCAGCAGCGTAGTTAAGAGTTCTGGGGCCAACGTCCTGACTTTC
cdr3_aa: CASSVVKSSGANVLTF

clone_size: once
j_call: TRBJ1-2
d_call: .
v_call: TRBV20-1
cdr3_nt: TGCAGTGCTAGAAGACAGGACGGGAACTATGGCTACACCTTC
cdr3_aa: CSARRQDGNYGYTF

clone_size: .
j_call: TRBJ2-1
d_call: TRBD2
v_call: TRBV5-5
cdr3_nt: TGTGCCAGCAGCTTGCTAGCGGGCTTCGGGAATGAGCAGTTCTTC
cdr3_aa: CASSLLAGFGNEQFF

clone_size: .
j_call: TRBJ1-1
d_call: .
v_call: TRBV12-3/TRBV12-4
cdr3_nt: TGTGCCAGCAGTTTTCGACGGCTGCTCAGGCGGATGAACACTGAAGCTTTCTTT
cdr3_aa: CASSFRRLLRRMNTEAFF

clone_size: few
j_call: TRBJ2-7
d_call: .
v_call: TRBV6-2/TRBV6-3
cdr3_nt: TGTGCCAGCAGTTACTCCCCAAACCCCGGCAGTGCCTACGAGCAGTACTTC
cdr3_aa: CASSYSPNPGSAYEQYF

clone_size: .
j_call: TRBJ2-5
d_call: .
v_call: TRBV10-1
cdr3_nt: TGCGCCAGCAGTGCTGAGGACGTTGGCGAGACCCAGTACTTC
cdr3_aa: CASSAEDVGETQYF

clone_size: few
j_call: TRBJ2-3
d_call: .
v_call: TRBV6-4
cdr3_nt: TGTGCCAGCAGTGACTCGACCGTGGATACGCAGTATTTT
cdr3_aa: CASSDSTVDTQYF

clone_size: few
j_call: TRBJ2-7
d_call: TRBD1
v_call: TRBV29-1
cdr3_nt: TGCAGCGTGGACAGGGGGAATGGCGAGCAGTACTTC
cdr3_aa: CSVDRGNGEQYF

clone_size: few
j_call: TRBJ2-5
d_call: .
v_call: TRBV5-1
cdr3_nt: TGCGCCAGCAGCTTGGAAAAAGAGACCCAGTACTTC
cdr3_aa: CASSLEKETQYF

clone_size: few
j_call: TRBJ2-3
d_call: .
v_call: TRBV29-1
cdr3_nt: TGCAGCGTTGAAGGTCGCACAGATACGCAGTATTTT
cdr3_aa: CSVEGRTDTQYF

clone_size: few
j_call: TRBJ1-4
d_call: .
v_call: TRBV7-8
cdr3_nt: TGTGCCAGCAGCTTAGGGCTAGGGGGTTGGAATGAAAAACTGTTTTTT
cdr3_aa: CASSLGLGGWNEKLFF

clone_size: .
j_call: TRBJ1-2
d_call: .
v_call: TRBV7-9
cdr3_nt: TGTGCCAGCAGCCTGACAGTTGGAGAAGGTGGCTACACCTTC
cdr3_aa: CASSLTVGEGGYTF

clone_size: .
j_call: TRBJ1-1
d_call: TRBD1
v_call: TRBV6-5
cdr3_nt: TGTGCCAGCAATCGGGACAGCTCTGAAGCTTTCTTT
cdr3_aa: CASNRDSSEAFF

clone_size: .
j_call: TRBJ1-1
d_call: .
v_call: TRBV5-1
cdr3_nt: TGCGCCAGCAGCCCAAATACAGGGCGCTTGAACACTGAAGCTTTCTTT
cdr3_aa: CASSPNTGRLNTEAFF

clone_size: .
j_call: TRBJ2-1
d_call: TRBD2
v_call: TRBV20-1
cdr3_nt: TGCAGTGCTAGAGATCGACTAGCGGGAGGTAGCGGTGAGCAGTTCTTC
cdr3_aa: CSARDRLAGGSGEQFF

clone_size: .
j_call: TRBJ2-1
d_call: TRBD2
v_call: TRBV7-9
cdr3_nt: TGTGCCAGCAGCCCTCGCGGGTCTAGCGGGGGCCCAAGCTCCTACAATGAGCAGTTCTTC
cdr3_aa: CASSPRGSSGGPSSYNEQFF

clone_size: .
j_call: TRBJ2-5
d_call: TRBD1
v_call: TRBV5-1
cdr3_nt: TGCGCCAGCAGCCACGGACAGGGGACCCAAGAGACCCAGTACTTC
cdr3_aa: CASSHGQGTQETQYF

clone_size: .
j_call: TRBJ2-1
d_call: TRBD1
v_call: TRBV11-2
cdr3_nt: TGTGCCAGCAGCATAACGACAGGGGGGGATAATGAGCAGTTCTTC
cdr3_aa: CASSITTGGDNEQFF

clone_size: few
j_call: TRBJ2-2
d_call: .
v_call: TRBV10-1
cdr3_nt: TGCGCCAGCAGTGGCAGGGACACCGGGGAGCTGTTTTTT
cdr3_aa: CASSGRDTGELFF

clone_size: few
j_call: TRBJ2-1
d_call: TRBD2
v_call: TRBV6-5
cdr3_nt: TGTGCCAGCAGATCCATAAGCGGGGGGTCCTACAATGAGCAGTTCTTC
cdr3_aa: CASRSISGGSYNEQFF

clone_size: .
j_call: TRBJ1-2
d_call: .
v_call: TRBV7-9
cdr3_nt: TGTGCCAGCACCCTCAGGGAGGGCGTTAACTATGGCTACACCTTC
cdr3_aa: CASTLREGVNYGYTF

clone_size: .
j_call: TRBJ2-7
d_call: .
v_call: TRBV29-1
cdr3_nt: TGCAGCGTCGGAGTGTGGACTTCCTACGAGCAGTACTTC
cdr3_aa: CSVGVWTSYEQYF

clone_size: .
j_call: TRBJ1-2
d_call: .
v_call: TRBV29-1
cdr3_nt: TGCAGCGTTGCCCCACGGAACAGGATTTATAACTATGGCTACACCTTC
cdr3_aa: CSVAPRNRIYNYGYTF

clone_size: .
j_call: TRBJ2-1
d_call: .
v_call: TRBV7-9
cdr3_nt: TGTGCCAGCAGCCCCAAGGACACTTTCCGTTACAATGAGCAGTTCTTC
cdr3_aa: CASSPKDTFRYNEQFF

clone_size: .
j_call: TRBJ2-3
d_call: .
v_call: TRBV7-2
cdr3_nt: TGTGCCAGCAGCATCACCCCCCCAGATACGCAGTATTTT
cdr3_aa: CASSITPPDTQYF

clone_size: .
j_call: TRBJ2-1
d_call: .
v_call: TRBV7-9
cdr3_nt: TGTGCCAGCACCCCCGGTAGGCCTAGCGCGGGCAATGAGCAGTTCTTC
cdr3_aa: CASTPGRPSAGNEQFF

clone_size: .
j_call: TRBJ2-7
d_call: .
v_call: TRBV12-3/TRBV12-4
cdr3_nt: TGTGCCAGCAGCCCCGACAGGGAGGCGTACGAGCAGTACTTC
cdr3_aa: CASSPDREAYEQYF

clone_size: .
j_call: TRBJ1-1
d_call: .
v_call: TRBV15
cdr3_nt: TGTGCCACCAGCGCAACTAACACTGAAGCTTTCTTT
cdr3_aa: CATSATNTEAFF

clone_size: .
j_call: TRBJ2-7
d_call: TRBD1
v_call: TRBV5-1
cdr3_nt: TGCGCCAGCAGCTTGGCCCAGGGACAGGTCTACGAGCAGTACTTC
cdr3_aa: CASSLAQGQVYEQYF

clone_size: few
j_call: TRBJ2-7
d_call: .
v_call: TRBV4-1
cdr3_nt: TGCGCCAGCAGCCAGAGGCCTCCGATGCGGCCCTCCTACGAGCAGTACTTC
cdr3_aa: CASSQRPPMRPSYEQYF